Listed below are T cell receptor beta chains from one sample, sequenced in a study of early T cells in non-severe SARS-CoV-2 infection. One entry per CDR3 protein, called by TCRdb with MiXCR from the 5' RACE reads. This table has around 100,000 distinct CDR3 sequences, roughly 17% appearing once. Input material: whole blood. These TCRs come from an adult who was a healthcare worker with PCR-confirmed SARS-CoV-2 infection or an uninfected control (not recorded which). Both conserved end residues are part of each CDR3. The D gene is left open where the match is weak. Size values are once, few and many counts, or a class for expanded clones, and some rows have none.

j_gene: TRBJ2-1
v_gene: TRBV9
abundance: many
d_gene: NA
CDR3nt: TGTGCCAGCAGCGTAGGGGGAATGAGCAATGAGCAGTTCTTC
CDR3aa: CASSVGGMSNEQFF

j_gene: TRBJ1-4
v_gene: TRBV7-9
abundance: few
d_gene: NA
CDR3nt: TGTGCCAGCAGCTCTTCGTACAGGTTACTGTTTTTT
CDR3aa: CASSSSYRLLFF

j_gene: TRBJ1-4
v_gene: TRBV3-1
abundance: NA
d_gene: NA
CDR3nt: TGTGCCAGCAGCTCCTCAGGGGAGGGGGGCCAGAATGAAAAACTGTTTTTT
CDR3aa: CASSSSGEGGQNEKLFF

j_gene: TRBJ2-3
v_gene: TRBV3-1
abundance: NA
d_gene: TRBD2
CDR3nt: TGTGCCAGCAGCCAAGAATCTGCAGGACTACTAGCGGGAGAGGTCACAGATACGCAGTATTTT
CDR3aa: CASSQESAGLLAGEVTDTQYF

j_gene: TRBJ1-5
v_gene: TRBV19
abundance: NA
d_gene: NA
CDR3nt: TGTGCCAGTAGCTCCGGGATTAGCAATCAGCCCCAGCATTTT
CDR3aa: CASSSGISNQPQHF

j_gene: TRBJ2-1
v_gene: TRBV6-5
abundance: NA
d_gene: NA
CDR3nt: TGTGCCAGCAGGCGTGGACCCCCGAGGACCTACAATGAGCAGTTCTTC
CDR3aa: CASRRGPPRTYNEQFF

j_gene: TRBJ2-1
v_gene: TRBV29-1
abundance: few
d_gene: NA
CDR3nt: TGCAGCGTTGAAGATCGGCATAGCGGCTACAATGAGCAGTTCTTC
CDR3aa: CSVEDRHSGYNEQFF

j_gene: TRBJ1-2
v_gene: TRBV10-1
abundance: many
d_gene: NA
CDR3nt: TGCGCCAGCAGTGACGGGTATGGCTACACCTTC
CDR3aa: CASSDGYGYTF

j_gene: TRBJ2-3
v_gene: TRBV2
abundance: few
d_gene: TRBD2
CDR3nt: TGTGCCAGCAGTTTTCTAGCGGACACAGATACGCAGTATTTT
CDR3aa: CASSFLADTDTQYF

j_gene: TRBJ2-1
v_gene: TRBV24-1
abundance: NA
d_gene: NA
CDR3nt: TGTGCCACCAGTGATTCGGGGAAAAGTTACAATGAGCAGTTCTTC
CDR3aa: CATSDSGKSYNEQFF

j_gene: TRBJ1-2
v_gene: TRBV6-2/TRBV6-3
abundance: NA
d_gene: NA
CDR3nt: TGTGCCAGCAGTTACTCGAAAGGGTTTTATGGCTACACCTTC
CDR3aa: CASSYSKGFYGYTF

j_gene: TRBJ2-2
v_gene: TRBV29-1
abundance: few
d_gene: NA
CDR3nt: TGCAGCGTTGTTCGGAGGGAAGGGGAGCTGTTTTTT
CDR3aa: CSVVRREGELFF

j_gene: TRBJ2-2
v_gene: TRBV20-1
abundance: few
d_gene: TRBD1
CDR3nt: TGCAGTGCTCGGCGCGAGGGGGCAACCGGGGAGCTGTTTTTT
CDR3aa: CSARREGATGELFF

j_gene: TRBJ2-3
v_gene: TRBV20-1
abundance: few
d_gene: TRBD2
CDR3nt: TGCAGTGCTCCGGGACTAGCGGGGCCCACAGATACGCAGTATTTT
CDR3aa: CSAPGLAGPTDTQYF

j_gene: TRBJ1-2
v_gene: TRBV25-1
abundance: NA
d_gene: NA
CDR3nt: TGTGCCAGCAGTGACCCGACAGTCTTCGGCTACACCTTC
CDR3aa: CASSDPTVFGYTF

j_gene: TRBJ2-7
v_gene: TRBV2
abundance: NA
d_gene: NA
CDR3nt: TGTGCCAGCAGTGACAGTATAGACGAGCAGTACTTC
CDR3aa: CASSDSIDEQYF

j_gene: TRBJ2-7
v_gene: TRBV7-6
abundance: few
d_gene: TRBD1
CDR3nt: TGTGCCAGCAGCTTAGAGCTACAGGGGGCCCGGGAGCAGTACTTC
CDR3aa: CASSLELQGAREQYF

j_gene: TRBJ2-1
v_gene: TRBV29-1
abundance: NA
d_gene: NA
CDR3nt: TGCAGCGTCGCCGGGACTCCGAGCTCCTACAATGAGCAGTTCTTC
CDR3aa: CSVAGTPSSYNEQFF

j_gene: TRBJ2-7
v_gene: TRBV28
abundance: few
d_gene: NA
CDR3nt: TGTGCCAGCAGTTCTCAGATCGGGGTGATCATATCCTACGAGCAGTACTTC
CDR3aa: CASSSQIGVIISYEQYF

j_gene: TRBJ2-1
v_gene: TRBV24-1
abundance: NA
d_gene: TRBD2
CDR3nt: TGTGCCCCCAGAGGCGTTAGCGGGAGGTCCTACAATGAGCAGTTCTTC
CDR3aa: CAPRGVSGRSYNEQFF

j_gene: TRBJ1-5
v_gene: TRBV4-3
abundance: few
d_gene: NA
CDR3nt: TGCGCCAGCAGCCAATCCCTGGAGGGGGGTGCTCAGCCCCAGCATTTT
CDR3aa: CASSQSLEGGAQPQHF

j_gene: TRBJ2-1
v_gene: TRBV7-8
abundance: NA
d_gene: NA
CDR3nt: TGTGCCAGCGCATTAGATTCTTTCTCCTACAATGAGCAGTTCTTC
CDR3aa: CASALDSFSYNEQFF

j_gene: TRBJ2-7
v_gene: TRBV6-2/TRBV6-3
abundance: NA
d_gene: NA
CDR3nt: TGTGCCAGCAGGCGGGGACAGCGGAGCTCCTACGAGCAGTACTTC
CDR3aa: CASRRGQRSSYEQYF

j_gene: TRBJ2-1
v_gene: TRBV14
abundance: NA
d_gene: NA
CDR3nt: TGTGCCAGCAGCCATACCCATAGCTCCTACAATGAGCAGTTCTTC
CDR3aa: CASSHTHSSYNEQFF

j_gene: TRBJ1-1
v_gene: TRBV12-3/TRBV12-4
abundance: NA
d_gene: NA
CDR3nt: TGTGCCAGCAGAACCATGAACACTGAAGCTTTCTTT
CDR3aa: CASRTMNTEAFF

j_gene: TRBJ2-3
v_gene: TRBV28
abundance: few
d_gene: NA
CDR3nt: TGTGCCAGCAGCTCCGGGACAAATACGCAGTATTTT
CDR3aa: CASSSGTNTQYF

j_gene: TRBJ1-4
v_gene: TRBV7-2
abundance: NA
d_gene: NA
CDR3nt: TGTGCCAGCAGCTCCCAGGGGACAACTAATGAAAAACTGTTTTTT
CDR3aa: CASSSQGTTNEKLFF

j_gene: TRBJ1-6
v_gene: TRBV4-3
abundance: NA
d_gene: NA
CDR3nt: TGCGCCAGCAGCCCCACCCGGGATTCACCCCTCCACTTT
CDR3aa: CASSPTRDSPLHF

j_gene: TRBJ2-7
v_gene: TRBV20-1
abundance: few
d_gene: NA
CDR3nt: TGCAGTGCTAACCGACCGCCAGCCTACGAGCAGTACTTC
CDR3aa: CSANRPPAYEQYF

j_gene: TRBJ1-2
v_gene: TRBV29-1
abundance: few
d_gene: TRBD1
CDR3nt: TGCAGCGTAGGACAGGGCTATGGCTACACCTTC
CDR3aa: CSVGQGYGYTF

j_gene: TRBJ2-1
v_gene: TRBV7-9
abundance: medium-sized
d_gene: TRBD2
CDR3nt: TGTGCCAGCAGCCCAGACCCCTATCGGACTAGCGGGAGTTACAATGAGCAGTTCTTC
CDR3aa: CASSPDPYRTSGSYNEQFF

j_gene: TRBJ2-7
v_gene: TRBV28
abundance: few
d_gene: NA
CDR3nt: TGTGCCAGCAGTTTCCCGTTGACGCCTGGGGTCTACGAGCAGTACTTC
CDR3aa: CASSFPLTPGVYEQYF

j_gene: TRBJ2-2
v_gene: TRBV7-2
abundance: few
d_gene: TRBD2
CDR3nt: TGTGCCAGCAGCTTACCGATAGCGGGAGGGAACACCGGGGAGCTGTTTTTT
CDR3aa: CASSLPIAGGNTGELFF

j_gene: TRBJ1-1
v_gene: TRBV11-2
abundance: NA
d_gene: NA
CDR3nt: TGTGCCAGCAGCTTGGCCCAGATGAACACTGAAGCTTTCTTT
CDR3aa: CASSLAQMNTEAFF

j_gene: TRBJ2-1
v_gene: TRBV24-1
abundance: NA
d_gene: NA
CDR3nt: TGTGCCGTCGGAGGGATAGCCTACAATGAGCAGTTCTTC
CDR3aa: CAVGGIAYNEQFF

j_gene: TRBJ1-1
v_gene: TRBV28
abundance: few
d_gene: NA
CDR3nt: TGTGCCAGCAGTTTACCGAGGGGGAACACTGAAGCTTTCTTT
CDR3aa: CASSLPRGNTEAFF

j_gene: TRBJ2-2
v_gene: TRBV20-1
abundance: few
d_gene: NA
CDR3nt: TGCAGTGCTGAGGACGAGGACGCCCCGAGAACCGGGGAGCTGTTTTTT
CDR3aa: CSAEDEDAPRTGELFF

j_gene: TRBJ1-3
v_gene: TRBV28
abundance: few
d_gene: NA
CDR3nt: TGTGCCAGCAGGCCCCATGGTAGCTCTGGAAACACCATATATTTT
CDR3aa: CASRPHGSSGNTIYF

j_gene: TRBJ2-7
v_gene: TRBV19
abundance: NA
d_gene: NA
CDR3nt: TGTGCCAGTAGTAGTTGGAGCTCCTACGAGCAGTACTTC
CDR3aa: CASSSWSSYEQYF

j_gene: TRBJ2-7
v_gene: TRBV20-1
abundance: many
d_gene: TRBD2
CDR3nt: TGCAGTGCTAAGGATAGCGGGAGGGTTAAGTACGAGCAGTACTTC
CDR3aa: CSAKDSGRVKYEQYF

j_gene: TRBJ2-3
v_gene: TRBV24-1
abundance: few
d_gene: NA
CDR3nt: TGTGCCACCAGTGATTTTAGCAGGACAAGCACAGATACGCAGTATTTT
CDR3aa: CATSDFSRTSTDTQYF

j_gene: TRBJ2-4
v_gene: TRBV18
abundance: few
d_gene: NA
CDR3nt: TGTGCCAGCTCACGTACTAGGAGCGAGGAAAACATTCAGTACTTC
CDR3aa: CASSRTRSEENIQYF

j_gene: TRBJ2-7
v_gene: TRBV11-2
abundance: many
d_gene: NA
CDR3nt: TGTGCCAGCAGCTTATTTCACGAGCAGTACTTC
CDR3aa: CASSLFHEQYF

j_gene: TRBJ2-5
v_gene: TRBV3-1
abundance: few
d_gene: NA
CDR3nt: TGTGCCAGCAGCCAAGGGACGGAACAAGAGACCCAGTACTTC
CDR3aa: CASSQGTEQETQYF

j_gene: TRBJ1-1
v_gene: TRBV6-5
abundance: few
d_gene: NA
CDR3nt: TGTGCCAGCAGTTACTCGAGAGGAAAGGCTTCTAATGTGAACACTGAAGCTTTCTTT
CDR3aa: CASSYSRGKASNVNTEAFF

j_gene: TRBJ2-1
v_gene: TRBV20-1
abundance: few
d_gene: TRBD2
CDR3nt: TGCAGTGCGCCGGGACTAATAATGGGGGAGCAGTTCTTC
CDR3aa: CSAPGLIMGEQFF

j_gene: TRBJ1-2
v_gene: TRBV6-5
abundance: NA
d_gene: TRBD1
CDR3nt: TGTGCCAGCACAGAGGGACAGGAAGGCTATGGCTACACCTTC
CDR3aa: CASTEGQEGYGYTF

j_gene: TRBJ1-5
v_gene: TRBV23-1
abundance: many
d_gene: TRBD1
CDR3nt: TGCGCCAGCAGTCAATTGGGACAGGGGCAGCAGCCCCAGCATTTT
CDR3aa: CASSQLGQGQQPQHF

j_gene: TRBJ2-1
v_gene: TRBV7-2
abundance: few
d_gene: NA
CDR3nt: TGTGCCAGCAGCTTCATAGCGGGCAACCCCAGGGGGGAGCAGTTCTTC
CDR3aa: CASSFIAGNPRGEQFF

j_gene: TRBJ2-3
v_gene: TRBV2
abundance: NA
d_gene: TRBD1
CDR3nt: TGTGCCAGCAGCCCTGGACAGGGTTTAATGGATACGCAGTATTTT
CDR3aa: CASSPGQGLMDTQYF

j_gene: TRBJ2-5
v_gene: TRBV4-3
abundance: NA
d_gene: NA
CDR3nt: TGCGCCAGCAGCCAAGTGGGCAGCGCCCAAGAGACCCAGTACTTC
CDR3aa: CASSQVGSAQETQYF

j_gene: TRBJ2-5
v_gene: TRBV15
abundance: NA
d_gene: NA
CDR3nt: TGTGCCACCAGCAGAGATGGGCTAGTACAAGAGACCCAGTACTTC
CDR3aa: CATSRDGLVQETQYF

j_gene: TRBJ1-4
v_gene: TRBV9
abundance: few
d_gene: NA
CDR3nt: TGTGCCAGCAGCGCAGGGGTAACTAATGAAAAACTGTTTTTT
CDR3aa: CASSAGVTNEKLFF